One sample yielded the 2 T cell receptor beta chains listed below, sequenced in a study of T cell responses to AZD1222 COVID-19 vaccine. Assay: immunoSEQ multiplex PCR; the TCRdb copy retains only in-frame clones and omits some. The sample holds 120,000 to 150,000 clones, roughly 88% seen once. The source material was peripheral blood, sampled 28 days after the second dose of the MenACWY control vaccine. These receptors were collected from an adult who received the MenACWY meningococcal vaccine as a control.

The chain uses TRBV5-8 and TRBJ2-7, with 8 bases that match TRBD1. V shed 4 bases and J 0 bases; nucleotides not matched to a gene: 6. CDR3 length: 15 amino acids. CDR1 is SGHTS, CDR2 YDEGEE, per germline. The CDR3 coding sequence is TGTGCCAGCAGCATCGGACAGGGTTACTCCTACGAGCAGTACTTC. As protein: CASSIGQGYSYEQYF.

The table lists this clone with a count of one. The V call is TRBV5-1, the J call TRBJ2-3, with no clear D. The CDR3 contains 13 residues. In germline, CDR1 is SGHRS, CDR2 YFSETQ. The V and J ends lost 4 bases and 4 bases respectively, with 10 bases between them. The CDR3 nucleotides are TGCGCCAGCAGCCCCTCCGAACCAGATACGCAGTATTTT. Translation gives CASSPSEPDTQYF.